These T cell receptor beta chains were read from a single sample in a study of vaccination effects on CD4 cells after COVID-19. Produced via immunoSEQ multiplex PCR; TCRdb's table is partial and in-frame only. There are about 40,000 clones in the sample; approximately 70% occur only once, and approximately 7.7% lies in the top ten. Antigens for these TCRs are unknown. Sequenced here: CD4+ T cells from PBMCs cultured without peptide, sampled after COVID-19 vaccination. The receptors shown here come from a human donor who received a COVID-19 vaccine. Each CDR3 is given with its conserved first and last residue. The D gene is left open where the match is weak. Only some rows state a clone size, as once, few, many or a class for expanded clones.

V: TRBV18
D: NA
J: TRBJ1-1
size: NA
DNA: TGTGCCAGCTCACCACGGGGAAACATGAACACTGAAGCTTTCTTT
CDR3: CASSPRGNMNTEAFF

V: TRBV5-4
D: TRBD2
J: TRBJ2-1
size: once
DNA: TGTGCCAGCAGCCGGCGGGAGGGCCTGGGGAATGAGCAGTTCTTC
CDR3: CASSRREGLGNEQFF

V: TRBV4-1
D: NA
J: TRBJ1-1
size: NA
DNA: TGCGCCAGCAGCCAGTTGACATTTAACACTGAAGCTTTCTTT
CDR3: CASSQLTFNTEAFF

V: TRBV2
D: TRBD1
J: TRBJ1-3
size: NA
DNA: TGTGCCAGCGGACAGGGTGGAAACACCATATATTTT
CDR3: CASGQGGNTIYF

V: TRBV19
D: TRBD1
J: TRBJ2-7
size: NA
DNA: TGTGCCAGTAGTATAGCCTCCGGGACAGCAGAAGGCGAGCAGTACTTC
CDR3: CASSIASGTAEGEQYF

V: TRBV4-1
D: TRBD1
J: TRBJ1-4
size: NA
DNA: TGCGCCAGCAGGCTCGACAGGGTAACTAATGAAAAACTGTTTTTT
CDR3: CASRLDRVTNEKLFF

V: TRBV11-2
D: TRBD2
J: TRBJ2-5
size: NA
DNA: TGTGCCAGCAGCTTGGGTGCGGGGGGAAGAGAGACCCAGTACTTC
CDR3: CASSLGAGGRETQYF

V: TRBV21-1
D: NA
J: TRBJ1-2
size: NA
DNA: TGTGCCAGCAGCAAATCGAGGGACAGGGAACTTAACTATGGCTACACCTTC
CDR3: CASSKSRDRELNYGYTF

V: TRBV12-3/TRBV12-4
D: NA
J: TRBJ1-2
size: NA
DNA: TGTGCCAGCAGTTTTTATCCAGTGCATGGCTACACCTTC
CDR3: CASSFYPVHGYTF

V: TRBV5-1
D: TRBD2
J: TRBJ2-7
size: NA
DNA: TGCGCCAGCAGTAACCCTAGCGGGAGTTACGAGCAGTACTTC
CDR3: CASSNPSGSYEQYF

V: TRBV5-6
D: TRBD2
J: TRBJ2-1
size: NA
DNA: TGTGCCAGCAGCTTTGTAGTATCGCTTAGCGGGAGCTCCTACAATGAGCAGTTCTTC
CDR3: CASSFVVSLSGSSYNEQFF

V: TRBV7-4
D: TRBD2
J: TRBJ2-1
size: few
DNA: TGTGCCAGCAGCGACCCCCTCTTTGAGCGGGAGGTTTACAATGAGCAGTTCTTC
CDR3: CASSDPLFEREVYNEQFF

V: TRBV2
D: TRBD1
J: TRBJ1-2
size: NA
DNA: TGTGCCAGCAGATTCGACAGGGGTGGAGGCTACACCTTC
CDR3: CASRFDRGGGYTF

V: TRBV11-2
D: NA
J: TRBJ2-3
size: NA
DNA: TGTGCCAGCAGCTTTTACCGTTCCACAGATACGCAGTATTTT
CDR3: CASSFYRSTDTQYF

V: TRBV7-8
D: TRBD1
J: TRBJ1-5
size: NA
DNA: TGTGCCAGCGCAACCCGTTCCGGGACAGGGATATCCCATCAGCCCCAGCATTTT
CDR3: CASATRSGTGISHQPQHF

V: TRBV7-9
D: NA
J: TRBJ1-4
size: NA
DNA: TGTGCCAGCAGCTTCACGCAAAAACTGTTTTTT
CDR3: CASSFTQKLFF

V: TRBV18
D: TRBD2
J: TRBJ2-7
size: NA
DNA: TGTGCCAGCTCAGAGATTCCGGGACTAAAATCCTACGAGCAGTACTTC
CDR3: CASSEIPGLKSYEQYF

V: TRBV7-6
D: TRBD1
J: TRBJ1-5
size: NA
DNA: TGTGCCAGCAGCCCCTTAGGGGACAGTTTTAGCAATCAGCCCCAGCATTTT
CDR3: CASSPLGDSFSNQPQHF

V: TRBV7-9
D: TRBD1
J: TRBJ2-5
size: NA
DNA: TGTGCCAGCCACCGGGACAGTCAAGAGACCCAGTACTTC
CDR3: CASHRDSQETQYF

V: TRBV27
D: TRBD1
J: TRBJ1-1
size: NA
DNA: TGTGCCAGCAGTTCTATATTCCAACAGGGGGGGAACACTGAAGCTTTCTTT
CDR3: CASSSIFQQGGNTEAFF